These 28 T cell receptor beta chains originate from one sample sequenced in a study of neurological immune-mediated disorders. Specified time point: longitudinal time-point 1 (baseline). MiXCR, applied by TCRdb to the 5' RACE reads, yields one record per CDR3 protein. In the table there are tens of thousands of distinct CDR3 sequences, 10% to 13% of which are singletons. Sequenced: PBMCs. The source is a man between 25 and 39 years old in good health.

This clonotype was counted at least ten times. The CDR3 is CASSQTEGIYGYTF. As DNA, the CDR3 is TGCGCCAGCAGCCAGACCGAGGGCATCTATGGCTACACCTTC. The chain has TRBV5-1 and TRBJ1-2, with D uncertain. The CDR3 totals 14 residues. Trimming stripped 4 bases from V and 4 bases from J, with 14 bases between. Germline CDR1 is SGHRS and CDR2 is YFSETQ. The variable domain in full, with the rest retrieved from reference TRBV5-1 and TRBJ1-2, is KAGVTQTPRYLIKTRGQQVTLSCSPISGHRSVSWYQQTPGQGLQFLFEYFSETQRNKGNFPGRFSGRQFSNSRSEMNVSTLELGDSALYLCASSQTEGIYGYTFGSGTRLTVV.

This clonotype was found many times. The V gene is TRBV20-1, the J gene TRBJ2-1, with 8 bases fitting TRBD1. CDR1 is DFQATT and CDR2 is SNEGSKA in the germline V gene (reference sequence). Trimming at V came to 0 bases and at J to 4 bases, leaving 5 bases not matched to a gene. The CDR3 has 15 amino acids. The CDR3 nucleotides read TGCAGTGCTAGAGATGCAGGGGGCGTGTACAATGAGCAGTTCTTC. Amino acid sequence: CSARDAGGVYNEQFF.

This clonotype came up many times. The chain carries TRBV5-6 and TRBJ2-1; 8 bases align to TRBD1. CDR3 length: 16 residues. V trimming: 4 bases; J trimming: 0 bases; junction bases outside the gene matches: 6. Germline CDR1 and CDR2: SGHDT and YYEEEE. The CDR3 DNA reads as TGTGCCAGCAGCCTTAGGACAGGGAGCTCCTACAATGAGCAGTTCTTC. It encodes CASSLRTGSSYNEQFF. The whole variable domain, remainder taken from reference TRBV5-6 and TRBJ2-1, is DAGVTQSPTHLIKTRGQQVTLRCSPKSGHDTVSWYQQALGQGPQFIFQYYEEEERQRGNFPDRFSGHQFPNYSSELNVNALLLGDSALYLCASSLRTGSSYNEQFFGPGTRLTVL.

This clonotype was picked up many times. J is TRBJ1-5 and V is TRBV5-1; D ambiguous. V shed 1 base and J shed 3 bases, with 8 bases lying between them. There are 14 residues in the CDR3. CDR1 and CDR2 from the germline V gene are SGHRS and YFSETQ. For the CDR3, the DNA is TGCGCCAGCAGCTTGAACGGTTACAATCAGCCCCAGCATTTT. Its protein product is CASSLNGYNQPQHF.

The rearrangement links TRBV19 to TRBJ2-5; TRBD2 is a possible D gene (5 bases). V lost 5 bases and J lost 4, with 14 bases in between. CDR1 and CDR2 (germline): LNHDA, SQIVND (reference sequence). This CDR3 has 14 amino acids. This CDR3 reads CASSPEGRGETQYF. CDR3 nucleotide sequence: TGTGCCAGTAGTCCAGAAGGACGGGGAGAGACCCAGTACTTC.

This clonotype was observed many times. The chain combines TRBV5-1 with TRBJ2-5; 12 nucleotides match TRBD2. The germline V gene has CDR1 SGHRS and CDR2 YFSETQ. The junction had 6 bases not matched to a gene; V was cut back by 4 bases and J by 5 bases. The CDR3 loop spans 15 amino acids. CDR3 region: CASSPGLAGSETQYF. DNA of the CDR3: TGCGCCAGCAGCCCAGGACTAGCGGGAAGCGAGACCCAGTACTTC.

At least ten counts were recorded for this clonotype. V is TRBV29-1 and J is TRBJ2-7; D ambiguous. CDR1 and CDR2 from the germline V gene are SQVTM and ANQGSEA. This CDR3 is built from 12 residues. V was clipped by 0 bases and J by 2 bases, with 5 bases between them. CDR3 amino acids: CSVEDGTYEQYF. As DNA, the CDR3 is TGCAGCGTTGAAGACGGAACCTACGAGCAGTACTTC.

This clonotype was seen repeatedly, ten times or more. The genes are TRBV10-3 and TRBJ2-7; weak D call: TRBD1 (8 bases). Germline values: CDR1 ENHRY, CDR2 SYGVKD. The CDR3 totals 15 residues. V lost 5 bases, J lost 0 bases, and 14 bases lay in between. CDR3 in DNA: TGTGCCATCAGTCCACAGGGGGGGGCCTCCTACGAGCAGTACTTC. It translates to CAISPQGGASYEQYF.

This clonotype occurred many times. The DNA of the CDR3 is TGTGCCAGCAGCCGATCGGGTGTCAAAGAGACCCAGTACTTC. Translating it yields CASSRSGVKETQYF. The chain employs TRBV3-1 and TRBJ2-5; D unresolved. This CDR3 has 14 residues. Germline V gives CDR1 LGHDT, CDR2 YNNKEL (reference sequence). With 4 bases removed from V and 3 bases from J, the gap between germline ends came to 12 bases.

About this clonotype: At one of its ends the junction is not consistent with the germline gene, which may arise from a read error. This rearrangement joins TRBV7-3 to TRBJ1-2, with unresolved D. CDR3 length: 13 residues. Per germline, CDR1 SGHTA and CDR2 FQGTGA. The CDR3 nucleotides are TGTGTCAGCAGCTTAACCGGTGGGTACGGCTACACCTTC. Translation gives CVSSLTGGYGYTF.

This clonotype has at least ten counts. V is TRBV18 and J is TRBJ2-1, with TRBD2 matching 9 bases. There are 14 residues in the CDR3. J was trimmed by 6 bases and V by 4 bases; bases with no gene match: 4. Germline assignment: CDR1 KGHSH and CDR2 LQKENI. The CDR3 here is CASSRGRGTNEQFF. The CDR3 DNA is TGTGCCAGCTCACGCGGGAGGGGTACCAATGAGCAGTTCTTC.

Only a few counts were recorded for this clonotype. The chain recombines TRBV7-9 with TRBJ2-3; 8 positions agree with TRBD2. Trimming at V came to 2 bases and at J to 1 base, leaving 2 bases not matched to a gene. The CDR3 consists of 15 residues. CDR1 and CDR2 (germline): SEHNR, FQNEAQ (reference sequence). The CDR3 region is CASSLNSGGTDTQYF. CDR3 bases: TGTGCCAGCAGCTTAAATAGCGGGGGCACAGATACGCAGTATTTT.

The table lists this clonotype with a few counts. The gene calls are TRBV3-1 and TRBJ1-6; tentatively, D is TRBD1 (5 bases). Germline CDR1 LGHDT, CDR2 YNNKEL (reference sequence). V was shortened by 0 bases and J by 4 bases, with 10 bases between the two germline ends. The CDR3 spans 16 residues. The CDR3 DNA is TGTGCCAGCAGCCAAGATTCGGGGCAATATAATTCACCCCTCCACTTT. Its translation: CASSQDSGQYNSPLHF. The full variable domain, with the rest looked up from reference TRBV3-1 and TRBJ1-6, is DTAVSQTPKYLVTQMGNDKSIKCEQNLGHDTMYWYKQDSKKFLKIMFSYNNKELIINETVPNRFSPKSPDKAHLNLHINSLELGDSAVYFCASSQDSGQYNSPLHFGNGTRLTVT.

At least ten counts were recorded for this clonotype. The genes are TRBV5-1 and TRBJ2-5; D is uncertain. Germline CDR1 SGHRS, CDR2 YFSETQ. The V end lost 0 bases, the J end lost 1 base, and 4 bases lay between the germline ends. This CDR3 contains 13 residues. CDR3: CASSLGSQETQYF. For the CDR3, the DNA is TGCGCCAGCAGCTTGGGCAGCCAAGAGACCCAGTACTTC.

This clonotype was observed at least ten times. The chain recombines TRBV7-3 with TRBJ2-7, with D possibly called TRBD1 or TRBD2 (6 bases each). The CDR3 runs to 14 residues. Per the germline V gene, CDR1 is SGHTA and CDR2 is FQGTGA. Trimming shortened V by 1 base and J by 2 bases, and 9 bases separated the two germline ends. CDR3 DNA: TGTGCCAGCAGCTTAATGGGGGGCCCCTACGAGCAGTACTTC. It specifies CASSLMGGPYEQYF.

This clonotype occurred many times. The chain links TRBV5-1 to TRBJ2-7; TRBD1 or TRBD2 may be the D gene (6 bases each). Germline CDR1 and CDR2: SGHRS and YFSETQ. The CDR3 totals 14 residues. Trimming left V 0 bases short and J 0 bases short, with 7 bases between. The CDR3 loop is CASSLEGGSYEQYF. In DNA, the CDR3 is TGCGCCAGCAGCTTGGAGGGGGGCTCCTACGAGCAGTACTTC.

This clonotype has at least ten counts. The rearrangement links TRBV5-1 to TRBJ2-7, with D possibly TRBD2 on 5 matching bases. The V gene's germline CDR1 is SGHRS and CDR2 YFSETQ. This CDR3 is built from 13 residues. Trimming removed 0 bases at V and 4 bases at J, with 8 bases between. The CDR3 loop reads CASSLARRYEQYF. For the CDR3, the DNA is TGCGCCAGCAGCTTGGCGAGGAGGTACGAGCAGTACTTC.

The chain recombines TRBV20-1 with TRBJ2-4; possibly TRBD2 for D (5 bases). Trimming removed 5 bases from V and 1 base from J, with 12 bases in between. Per germline, CDR1 DFQATT and CDR2 SNEGSKA (reference sequence). This CDR3 comprises 14 residues. The CDR3 loop is CSAGLPIAKNIQYF. The CDR3 coding sequence is TGCAGTGCTGGACTCCCGATCGCCAAAAACATTCAGTACTTC.

On this clonotype itself: This may be a read error: a much more frequent sequence differs by one nucleotide. The V call is TRBV4-1, the J call TRBJ2-7, with 8 bases aligning to TRBD1. The CDR3 totals 18 residues. The germline V gene has CDR1 MGHRA and CDR2 YSYEKL. Germline trimming cut 1 base from V and 4 bases from J; bases unmatched to any gene: 15. For the CDR3, the DNA is TGCGCCAGCAGCCAAGGGTCGGTGTGGGGACAGGCGTTATACGAGCAGTACTTC. As protein: CASSQGSVWGQALYEQYF.

There are a few counts of this clonotype. The V call is TRBV4-1, the J call TRBJ1-1, with D unresolved. The CDR3 is made up of 13 amino acids. The V end lost 0 bases, the J end lost 6 bases, and 8 bases lay between the germline ends. The V gene's germline CDR1 is MGHRA and CDR2 YSYEKL. CDR3 DNA sequence: TGCGCCAGCAGCCAAGAGCAGGCACCTGAAGCTTTCTTT. Translation gives CASSQEQAPEAFF.

This clonotype showed up many times. The chain links TRBV7-9 to TRBJ1-5, with D hard to call. The V end was cut by 1 base, the J end by 2 bases, with 9 bases between. The CDR3 consists of 15 residues. The germline CDR1 and CDR2 sequences are SEHNR and FQNEAQ (reference sequence). The CDR3: CASSLGGTRNQPQHF. CDR3 DNA: TGTGCCAGCAGCTTAGGGGGAACTCGCAATCAGCCCCAGCATTTT.

This clonotype appeared many times. The rearrangement joins TRBV28 to TRBJ2-5; 10 bases align to TRBD1. V lost 1 base to trimming and J lost 6 bases; unmatched junction nucleotides: 8. The CDR3 contains 16 residues. Per the germline V gene, CDR1 is MDHEN and CDR2 is SYDVKM. The CDR3 here is CASSLSTGGAMKTQYF. In DNA form, the CDR3 reads TGTGCCAGCAGTTTATCGACAGGGGGCGCGATGAAGACCCAGTACTTC.

On this clonotype itself: The junction departs from germline at one end; a sequencing error may be responsible. The chain recombines TRBV9 with TRBJ1-2; no clear D. This CDR3 is 17 amino acids long. Looked up from germline, CDR1 is SGDLS and CDR2 is YYNGEE. The CDR3, as DNA: TGTGTCAGCAGCGCCCGCACCGGTACCCCGGGAGTCTATGGCCACACCTTC. Translated, it gives CVSSARTGTPGVYGHTF.

This clonotype was found many times. The chain joins TRBV20-1 to TRBJ1-5; possibly TRBD1 for D (5 bases). Germline V lookup: CDR1 DFQATT, CDR2 SNEGSKA (reference sequence). The CDR3 sequence is 17 residues long. V lost 3 bases and J lost 2, with 20 bases in between. This chain's CDR3 is CSASAAGERSGNQPQHF. CDR3 in DNA: TGCAGTGCTAGTGCGGCGGGGGAGAGAAGCGGCAATCAGCCCCAGCATTTT.

The sample holds a few counts of this clonotype. The J gene is TRBJ2-3, the V gene TRBV7-3; TRBD2 matches at 11 bases. V was pared by 5 bases and J by 6 bases, with 4 bases of the junction left unmatched. The germline V gene encodes CDR1 SGHTA and CDR2 FQGTGA. The CDR3 covers 14 residues. The CDR3 here is CASSATSGADTQYF. As DNA, the CDR3 is TGTGCCAGCAGCGCGACTAGCGGGGCCGATACGCAGTATTTT. The full variable domain, completed using reference TRBV7-3 and TRBJ2-3, is GAGVSQTPSNKVTEKGKYVELRCDPISGHTALYWYRQSLGQGPEFLIYFQGTGAADDSGLPNDRFFAVRPEGSVSTLKIQRTERGDSAVYLCASSATSGADTQYFGPGTRLTVL.

This clonotype was counted at least ten times. This rearrangement joins TRBV28 to TRBJ1-1; D is unresolved. The V and J ends lost 3 bases and 0 bases respectively, with 14 bases between them. Germline V gene data show CDR1 as MDHEN and CDR2 as SYDVKM. This CDR3 is built from 16 residues. The CDR3 here is CASSFPQAAMNTEAFF. In DNA form, the CDR3 reads TGTGCCAGCAGTTTCCCCCAGGCGGCGATGAACACTGAAGCTTTCTTT.

This clonotype was detected ten times or more. This CDR3 is CASSLAEINTGELFF. CDR3 bases: TGCGCCAGCAGTCTAGCGGAAATAAACACCGGGGAGCTGTTTTTT. The chain recombines TRBV5-1 with TRBJ2-2; TRBD2 matches at 7 bases. V was clipped by 5 bases and J by 2 bases; unmatched bases: 6. CDR3 length: 15 amino acids. CDR1 SGHRS and CDR2 YFSETQ come from the germline V gene.

This clonotype was detected ten times or more. The chain is built from TRBV27 and TRBJ1-4; D call uncertain. The CDR3 loop spans 17 amino acids. Trimming removed 8 bases at V and 5 bases at J, with 24 bases between. Germline V gene data show CDR1 as MNHEY and CDR2 as SMNVEV (reference sequence). The CDR3 spells CASSPGGQSLLNEKLFF. CDR3 bases: TGTGCCAGCTCCCCCGGAGGCCAGTCCTTATTGAATGAAAAACTGTTTTTT.